This section outlines one T cell receptor (beta chain) sequence together with its context. Its antigen is undetermined. From germline, CDR1 is MNHEY and CDR2 SVGAGI. This CDR3 spans 14 amino acids. Deletions cut 7 bases from V and 3 bases from J, with 16 bases between. The source of the sample is a study of T cell repertoires in cytomegalovirus infection. Study-wide context: A matching HLA type, together with CMV infection, was signaled by public TCR beta signatures.

Study-wide results and limits: The ex vivo response was dominated by HLA-C-restricted CMV-specific TCR beta clonotypes.

Each CDR3 protein is one row after TCRdb ran MiXCR on the reads. In the table there are just under 500,000 distinct CDR3 sequences, 30% to 40% of which are singletons. The V gene is TRBV6-5, the J gene TRBJ2-7, with D perhaps being TRBD1 or TRBD2 (6 bases each). Material: cultured PBMCs, obtained from culture after CMV antigen stimulation. The receptor was isolated from a human donor in good health (CMV status not recorded). Some clones in this sample may be carry-over from other donors' samples. The CDR3 bases are TGTGCCAGCACTGGGTACGGGGGCCTCTACGAGCAGTACTTC. It translates to CASTGYGGLYEQYF.